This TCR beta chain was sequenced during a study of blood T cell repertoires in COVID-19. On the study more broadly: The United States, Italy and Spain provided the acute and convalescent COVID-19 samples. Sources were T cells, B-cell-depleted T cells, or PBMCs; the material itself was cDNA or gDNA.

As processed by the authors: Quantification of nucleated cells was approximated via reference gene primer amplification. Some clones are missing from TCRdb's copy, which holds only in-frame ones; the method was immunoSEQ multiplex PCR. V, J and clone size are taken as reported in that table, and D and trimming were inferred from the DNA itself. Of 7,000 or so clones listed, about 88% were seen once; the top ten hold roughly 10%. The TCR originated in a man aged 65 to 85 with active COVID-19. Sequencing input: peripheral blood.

The CDR3 is CASSQGFDRSGANVLTF. The CDR3 DNA reads as TGCGCCAGCAGCCAAGGATTCGACAGGTCTGGGGCCAACGTCCTGACTTTC. The V and J genes are TRBV4-3 and TRBJ2-6; possibly TRBD1 for D (6 bases). V shed 1 base and J shed 1 base, with 11 bases lying between them. Germline CDR1 and CDR2: LGHNA and YSLEER. There are 17 residues in the CDR3.